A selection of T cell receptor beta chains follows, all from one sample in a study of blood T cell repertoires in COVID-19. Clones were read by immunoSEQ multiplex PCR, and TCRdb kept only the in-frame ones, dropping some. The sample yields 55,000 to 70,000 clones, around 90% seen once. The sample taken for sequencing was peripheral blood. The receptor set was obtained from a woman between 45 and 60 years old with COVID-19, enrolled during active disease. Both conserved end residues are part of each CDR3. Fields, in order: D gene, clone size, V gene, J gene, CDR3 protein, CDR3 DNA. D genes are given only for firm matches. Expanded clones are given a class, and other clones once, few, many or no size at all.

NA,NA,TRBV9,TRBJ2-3,CASSLQTGDTQYF,TGTGCCAGCAGCCTCCAAACCGGGGATACGCAGTATTTT
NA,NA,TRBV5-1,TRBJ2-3,CASSLAGGRRGTDTQYF,TGCGCCAGCAGCTTGGCCGGGGGACGGAGGGGCACAGATACGCAGTATTTT
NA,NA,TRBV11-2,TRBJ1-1,CASSPRVDTEAFF,TGTGCCAGCAGCCCGCGGGTGGACACTGAAGCTTTCTTT
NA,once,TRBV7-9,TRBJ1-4,CASSWKGYAEKLFF,TGTGCCAGCAGCTGGAAGGGGTACGCTGAAAAACTGTTTTTT
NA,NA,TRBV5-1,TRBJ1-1,CASSLAEGTEAFF,TGCGCCAGCAGCTTGGCCGAGGGCACTGAAGCTTTCTTT
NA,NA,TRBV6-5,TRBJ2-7,CASSYGPGAAYEQYF,TGTGCCAGCAGTTACGGGCCAGGGGCGGCCTACGAGCAGTACTTC
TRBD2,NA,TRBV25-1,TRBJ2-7,CASSASGGHEQYF,TGTGCCAGCAGTGCCAGCGGGGGCCACGAGCAGTACTTC
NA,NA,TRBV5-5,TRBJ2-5,CASSPPLASETQYF,TGTGCCAGCAGCCCGCCCCTAGCCTCCGAGACCCAGTACTTC
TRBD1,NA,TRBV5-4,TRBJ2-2,CASSPEGTVRVGELFF,TGTGCCAGCAGCCCGGAAGGGACAGTTAGGGTCGGGGAGCTGTTTTTT
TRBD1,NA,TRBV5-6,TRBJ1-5,CASSAGTGVLNQPQHF,TGTGCCAGCAGCGCCGGGACAGGGGTCCTCAATCAGCCCCAGCATTTT
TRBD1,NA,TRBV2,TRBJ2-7,CASNDRASSYEQYF,TGTGCCAGCAATGACAGGGCTAGCTCCTACGAGCAGTACTTC
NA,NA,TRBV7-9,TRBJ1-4,CASSFAGGGEKLFF,TGTGCCAGCAGCTTTGCGGGAGGGGGTGAAAAACTGTTTTTT
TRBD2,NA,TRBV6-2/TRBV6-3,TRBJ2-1,CASSYLGRPGLAGMDNEQFF,TGTGCCAGCAGTTACTTGGGGCGACCGGGACTAGCGGGAATGGACAATGAGCAGTTCTTC
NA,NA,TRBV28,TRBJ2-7,CASSSLQRDIALYEQYF,TGTGCCAGCAGCTCCCTCCAAAGGGACATTGCCTTGTACGAGCAGTACTTC
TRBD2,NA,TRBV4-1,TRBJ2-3,CASSPLPLANLHF,TGCGCCAGCAGCCCGCTCCCACTAGCGAACCTTCATTTT
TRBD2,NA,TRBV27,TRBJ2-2,CASSFTGLAGMGGYTGELFF,TGTGCCAGCAGTTTTACTGGACTAGCGGGAATGGGTGGTTATACCGGGGAGCTGTTTTTT
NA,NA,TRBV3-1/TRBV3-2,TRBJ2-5,CASSQYGGTDKQETQYF,TGTGCCAGCAGCCAGTACGGAGGGACAGATAAACAAGAGACCCAGTACTTC
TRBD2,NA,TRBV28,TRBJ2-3,CASSATSGSMDTQYF,TGTGCCAGCAGTGCGACTAGCGGGAGTATGGATACGCAGTATTTT
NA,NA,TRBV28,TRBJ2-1,CASSFERIFYNEQFF,TGTGCCAGCAGTTTTGAGCGGATCTTTTACAATGAGCAGTTCTTC
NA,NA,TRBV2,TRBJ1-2,CASPTEYGYTF,TGTGCCAGCCCGACAGAGTATGGCTACACCTTC
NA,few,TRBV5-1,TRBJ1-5,CASSFSPEAQPQHF,TGCGCCAGCAGCTTTAGTCCCGAGGCTCAGCCCCAGCATTTT
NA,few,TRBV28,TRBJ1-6,CASVGGGPTLHF,TGTGCCAGCGTGGGCGGCGGGCCCACCCTCCACTTT
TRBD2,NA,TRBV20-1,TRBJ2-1,CSASGLGLAGAEQFF,TGCAGTGCTAGTGGGCTGGGACTAGCGGGAGCTGAGCAGTTCTTC
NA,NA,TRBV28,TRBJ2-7,CASKVTGSSSYEQYF,TGTGCCAGCAAAGTGACAGGTTCCTCCTCCTACGAGCAGTACTTC